This record concerns one TCR beta chain sequence. Its antigen is not identified. The data originate from a study of T cell responses to AZD1222 COVID-19 vaccine. Study-level findings and limits: Reportedly, close to half of spike-specific TCRs are directed against unmutated variant regions. The study found Spike-specific TCR breadth and depth rose after two AZD1222 doses.

J gave up 5 bases and V 4 bases, and 6 bases lay outside the gene matches. Germline values: CDR1 SGHDT, CDR2 YYEEEE. CDR3 length equals 15 residues. The method was immunoSEQ multiplex PCR; TCRdb's version includes in-frame clones alone and lacks a portion of them. The table shows about 130,000 clones, with nearly 95% occurring only once. The source is an adult in good health. The sequenced sample was peripheral blood, obtained on day 0 of AZD1222 vaccination. V usage is TRBV5-6 and J usage is TRBJ2-2; 9 positions match TRBD2. CDR3 sequence: CASSLLAGVTGELFF. The CDR3 DNA follows: TGTGCCAGCAGCCTATTAGCGGGAGTTACCGGGGAGCTGTTTTTT.